This TCR beta chain was sequenced in a study of cytomegalovirus exposure and HLA in healthy donors. Study-level background: Earlier sequencing of approximately 180 million T cells yielded 100 million to 120 million unique TCR beta sequences.

Findings of the study overall: Trimming of TCR beta V- and J-genes showed a link, identified in a later analysis, to a missense DCLRE1C variant.

Use of 60 Vbeta and 13 Jbeta primers characterized the PCR. The repertoire was sequenced with immunoSEQ multiplex PCR; TCRdb's copy has only in-frame clones and lacks some. Of approximately 260,000 clones listed, approximately 91% are singletons. Sampled while nominally healthy, donors likely had unrecorded immune exposures. Turning to this clone: Its target is not known.

Sequencing used PBMCs. The source of this sequence is a girl aged 2-9 years in good health and CMV-seronegative.

The CDR3 loop is CASSPGLAGGKVLNEQFF. The CDR3 DNA is TGTGCCAGCAGCCCGGGACTAGCGGGAGGGAAGGTGTTAAATGAGCAGTTCTTC. The chain recombines TRBV5-6 with TRBJ2-1; 16 bases align to TRBD2. Germline V gene lookup returns CDR1 SGHDT and CDR2 YYEEEE. There are 18 residues in the CDR3. The junction had 11 bases not matched to a gene; V was cut back by 4 bases and J by 7 bases. Variable domain in full (rest from reference TRBV5-6 and TRBJ2-1): DAGVTQSPTHLIKTRGQQVTLRCSPKSGHDTVSWYQQALGQGPQFIFQYYEEEERQRGNFPDRFSGHQFPNYSSELNVNALLLGDSALYLCASSPGLAGGKVLNEQFFGPGTRLTVL.